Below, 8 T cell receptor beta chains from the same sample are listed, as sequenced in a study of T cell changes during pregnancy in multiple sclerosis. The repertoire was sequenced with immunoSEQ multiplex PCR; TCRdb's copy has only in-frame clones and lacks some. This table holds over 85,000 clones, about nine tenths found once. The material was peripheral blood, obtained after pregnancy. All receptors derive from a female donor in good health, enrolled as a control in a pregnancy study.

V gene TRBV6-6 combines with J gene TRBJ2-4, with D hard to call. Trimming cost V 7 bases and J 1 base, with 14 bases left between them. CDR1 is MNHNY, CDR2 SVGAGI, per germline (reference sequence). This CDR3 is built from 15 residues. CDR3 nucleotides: TGTGCCAGCACCCTCTTGAGTACGGCCAAAAACATTCAGTACTTC. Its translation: CASTLLSTAKNIQYF.

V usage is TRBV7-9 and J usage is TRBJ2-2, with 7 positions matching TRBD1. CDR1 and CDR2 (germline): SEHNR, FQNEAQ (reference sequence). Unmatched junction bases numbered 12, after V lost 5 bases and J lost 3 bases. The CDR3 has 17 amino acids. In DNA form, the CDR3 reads TGTGCCAGCAGCCAGGGCGCAAGGGGGCCTGACACCGGGGAGCTGTTTTTT. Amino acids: CASSQGARGPDTGELFF.

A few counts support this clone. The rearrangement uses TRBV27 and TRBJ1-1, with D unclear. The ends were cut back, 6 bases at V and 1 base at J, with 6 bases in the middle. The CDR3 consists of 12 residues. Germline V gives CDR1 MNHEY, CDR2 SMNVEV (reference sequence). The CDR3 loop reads CASRGGNTEAFF. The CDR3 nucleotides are TGTGCCAGCAGAGGAGGGAACACTGAAGCTTTCTTT.

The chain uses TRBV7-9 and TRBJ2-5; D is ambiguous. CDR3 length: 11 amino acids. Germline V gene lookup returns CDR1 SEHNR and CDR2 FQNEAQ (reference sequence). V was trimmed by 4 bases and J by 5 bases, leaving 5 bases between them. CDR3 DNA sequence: TGTGCCAGCAGCTCTTCTGAGACCCAGTACTTC. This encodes CASSSSETQYF.

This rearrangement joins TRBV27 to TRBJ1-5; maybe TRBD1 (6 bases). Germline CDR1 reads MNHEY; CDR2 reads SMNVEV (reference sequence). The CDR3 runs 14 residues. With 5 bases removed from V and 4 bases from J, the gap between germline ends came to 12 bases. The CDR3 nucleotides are TGTGCCAGCAGTCAACAGGGATTTAATCAGCCCCAGCATTTT. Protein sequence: CASSQQGFNQPQHF.

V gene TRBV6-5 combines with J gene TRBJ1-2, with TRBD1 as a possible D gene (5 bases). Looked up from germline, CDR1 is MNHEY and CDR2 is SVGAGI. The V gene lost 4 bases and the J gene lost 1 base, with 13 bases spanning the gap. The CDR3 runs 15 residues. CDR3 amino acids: CASSSRGLLNYGYTF. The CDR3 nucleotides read TGTGCCAGCAGTTCTCGGGGACTGCTTAACTATGGCTACACCTTC.

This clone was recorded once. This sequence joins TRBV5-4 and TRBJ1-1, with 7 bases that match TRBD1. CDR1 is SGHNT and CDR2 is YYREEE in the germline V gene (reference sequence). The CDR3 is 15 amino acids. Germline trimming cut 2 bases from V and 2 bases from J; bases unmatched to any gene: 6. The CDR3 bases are TGTGCCAGCAGCTTCCTGGACAGGCTAAACACTGAAGCTTTCTTT. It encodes CASSFLDRLNTEAFF.

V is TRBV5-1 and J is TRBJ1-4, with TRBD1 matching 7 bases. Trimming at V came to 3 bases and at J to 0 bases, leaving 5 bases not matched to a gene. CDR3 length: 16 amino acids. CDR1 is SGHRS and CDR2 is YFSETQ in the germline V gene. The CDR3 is CASSSGTEATNEKLFF. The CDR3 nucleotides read TGCGCCAGCAGCTCAGGGACAGAGGCAACTAATGAAAAACTGTTTTTT.